This T cell receptor (beta chain) is drawn from a study of graft-versus-host responses after intestinal transplantation. Overall study: The recipients all started with anti-thymocyte globulin induction and then took tacrolimus and steroids for about 3 years. Study-level findings and limits: The authors found GvH clones in recipient marrow, some appearing first in ileum or blood.

Remarks on this clone: Its antigen remains unknown.

This table comes from immunoSEQ multiplex PCR, and its TCRdb copy is limited to in-frame clones, with some not included. The sample gives about 71,000 clones, 85% to 95% of which show up once; 0.53% is in the top ten. Germline CDR1 reads SGHRS; CDR2 reads YFSETQ. CDR3 length: 14 residues. J was trimmed by 10 bases and V by 3 bases; bases with no gene match: 12. The source was unstimulated CD8+ T cells sorted from spleen or lymph node cells, collected before intestinal transplant. The rearrangement links TRBV5-1 to TRBJ1-1, with TRBD1 identical over 7 bases. The clonotype was recovered from a human donor who received an intestinal transplant. CDR3 loop: CASSYRQGSVGAFF. The CDR3 nucleotides are TGCGCCAGCAGCTATCGACAGGGCTCGGTCGGAGCTTTCTTT.